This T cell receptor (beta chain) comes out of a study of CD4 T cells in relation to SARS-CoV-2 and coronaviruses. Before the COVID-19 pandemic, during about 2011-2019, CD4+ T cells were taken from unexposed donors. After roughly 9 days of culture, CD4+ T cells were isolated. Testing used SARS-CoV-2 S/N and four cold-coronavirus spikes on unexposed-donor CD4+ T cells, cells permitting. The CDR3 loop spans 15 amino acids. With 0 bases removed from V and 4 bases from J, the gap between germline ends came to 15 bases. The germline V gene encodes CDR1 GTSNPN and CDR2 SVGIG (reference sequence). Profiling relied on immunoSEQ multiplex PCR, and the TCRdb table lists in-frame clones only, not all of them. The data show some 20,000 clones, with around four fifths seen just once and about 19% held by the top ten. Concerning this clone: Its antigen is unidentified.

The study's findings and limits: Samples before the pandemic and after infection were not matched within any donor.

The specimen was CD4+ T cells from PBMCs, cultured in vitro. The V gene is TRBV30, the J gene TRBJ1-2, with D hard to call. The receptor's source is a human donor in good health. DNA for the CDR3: TGTGCCTGGAGTGTAGGGCTCGACCGAGTCTATGGCTACACCTTC. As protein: CAWSVGLDRVYGYTF.